This TCR beta chain was recorded in a study of cytomegalovirus exposure and HLA in healthy donors. Study-wide results and caveats: Judged likely to be a sequencing artifact was a cluster of highly shared sequence variants.

V lost 5 bases and J lost 2, with 11 bases in between. Germline V gene data show CDR1 as SGHRS and CDR2 as YFSETQ. The CDR3 is 13 amino acids. About this clone: Antigen specificity is unknown.

Primers: 60 Vbeta forward and 13 Jbeta reverse. The table came from immunoSEQ multiplex PCR; TCRdb's copy has only in-frame clones and leaves some out. The table has over 150,000 clones, 82% seen once. Sequences were obtained from PBMCs. The sequence was obtained from a woman between 45 and 60 years old in good health and CMV-seropositive. The gene calls are TRBV5-1 and TRBJ2-7, with D possibly TRBD2 on 5 matching bases. The CDR3 sequence is CASRGSSTYEQYF. The CDR3 DNA is TGCGCCAGCAGAGGGAGCAGCACCTACGAGCAGTACTTC.